This TCR beta chain was recorded in a study of human T cells and chemical hapten exposure. Each CDR3 protein gets one entry after TCRdb re-called the RACE reads with MiXCR. Of over 95,000 distinct CDR3 sequences listed, roughly 12% are singletons. Time point meaning: patch test 1, 2 weeks after DPC sensitization. Sample treatment: therapeutic diphenylcyclopropenone sensitization with weekly scalp DPC. CDR3 length: 19 residues. With 4 bases clipped from V and 0 bases from J, the junction kept 13 bases outside the gene matches. Germline V gene lookup returns CDR1 PRHDT and CDR2 FYEKMQ (reference sequence).

This specimen was whole blood, taken in connection with sensitization to the hapten diphenylcyclopropenone (DPC). This clonotype was sampled from a woman aged 40 to 50 with alopecia areata. Some clones in this sample may be carry-over from other donors' samples. The chain combines TRBV13 with TRBJ2-4, with 9 bases matching TRBD2. CDR3 coding DNA: TGTGCCAGCAGCTCACGGACTAGCGCGCGAACCATAGCCAAAAACATTCAGTACTTC. It encodes CASSSRTSARTIAKNIQYF.